This T cell receptor beta chain was identified in a study of CD8 T cells in ankylosing spondylitis. This clonotype was seen only a few times. Via MiXCR, TCRdb re-called the 5' RACE reads, giving one row per CDR3 protein. The sample includes 250,000 to 350,000 distinct CDR3 sequences, around 20% of them seen just once. Trimming pared 4 bases from V and 7 bases from J, leaving 16 bases between. Germline CDR1 and CDR2: LNHNV and YYDKDF (reference sequence). The CDR3 runs 15 residues. V is TRBV15 and J is TRBJ1-4; D possibly corresponds to TRBD1 (5 bases). The clonotype comes from a male donor with ankylosing spondylitis or in good health (not recorded which). Material for sequencing was blood, either unsorted or a sorted T cell fraction (not recorded which). The CDR3 loop is CATSKAGSRVEKLFF. DNA for the CDR3: TGTGCCACCAGCAAGGCAGGGTCTCGGGTTGAAAAACTGTTTTTT.